Shown below are 10 T cell receptor beta chains from a single sample sequenced in a study of blood T cell repertoires in COVID-19. Generated by immunoSEQ multiplex PCR, the TCRdb table keeps only in-frame clones and is missing some. The sample yields about 140,000 clones, around 83% seen once. The source material was peripheral blood. The receptors were sampled from a man aged 30 to 45 with COVID-19, enrolled during active disease.

V gene TRBV5-4 combines with J gene TRBJ2-2; 7 nucleotides agree with TRBD1. The CDR3 totals 15 residues. CDR1 SGHNT and CDR2 YYREEE come from the germline V gene (reference sequence). With V trimmed by 5 bases and J by 2 bases, 6 bases remained unmatched. CDR3: CASSWDSYNTGELFF. The CDR3 DNA sequence: TGTGCCAGCAGTTGGGACAGTTACAACACCGGGGAGCTGTTTTTT. Using reference TRBV5-4 and TRBJ2-2 for the parts outside the CDR3, the full variable domain is ETGVTQSPTHLIKTRGQQVTLRCSSQSGHNTVSWYQQALGQGPQFIFQYYREEENGRGNFPPRFSGLQFPNYSSELNVNALELDDSALYLCASSWDSYNTGELFFGEGSRLTVL.

The chain links TRBV11-2 to TRBJ1-6; the match to TRBD1 covers 8 bases. V gave up 3 bases and J gave up 8 bases; unmatched junction bases: 9. Germline V lookup: CDR1 SGHAT, CDR2 FQNNGV. The CDR3 contains 16 residues. CDR3 in DNA: TGTGCCAGCAGCTTGGGTAGGGACAGGTCCGATTCACCCCTCCACTTT. Translated: CASSLGRDRSDSPLHF.

This chain joins TRBV11-3 and TRBJ2-1; 12 bases line up with TRBD1. The CDR3 is 14 residues long. V shed 2 bases and J 10 bases; nucleotides not matched to a gene: 3. The germline gives CDR1 SGHNT, CDR2 YENEEA. The CDR3 DNA sequence: TGTGCCAGCAGCTTATATGGGACAGGGGGCGAGCAGTTCTTC. Amino acids: CASSLYGTGGEQFF.

The V call is TRBV24-1, the J call TRBJ1-1; possibly TRBD1 for D (5 bases). Trimming removed 7 bases from V and 6 bases from J, with 14 bases in between. Germline assignment: CDR1 KGHDR and CDR2 SFDVKD. There are 13 residues in the CDR3. The CDR3 spells CATSVRGGAEAFF. CDR3 bases: TGTGCCACCAGCGTTCGCGGGGGTGCTGAAGCTTTCTTT.

V gene TRBV11-3 combines with J gene TRBJ2-1; a weak D match, TRBD2 (6 bases). CDR3 length equals 15 residues. Trimming pared 1 base from V and 7 bases from J, leaving 14 bases between. Germline-derived CDR1 and CDR2 are SGHNT and YENEEA. In nucleotides, the CDR3 is TGTGCCAGCAGCTTAGGTATTAGCGGTCGGAATGAGCAGTTCTTC. Amino acids: CASSLGISGRNEQFF.

The V and J genes are TRBV10-3 and TRBJ2-7; 12 bases align to TRBD2. CDR1 is ENHRY and CDR2 is SYGVKD in the germline V gene. The CDR3 consists of 13 residues. V shed 9 bases, J shed 7 bases, and the junction held 7 bases outside the gene matches. The CDR3 nucleotides are TGTGCCATTGCTAGCGGGAGGGCCGGGGAGCAGTACTTC. Translating gives CAIASGRAGEQYF.

This clone was seen a few times. The chain recombines TRBV9 with TRBJ2-3; D might be TRBD2 (6 bases). The CDR3 totals 15 residues. V gave up 0 bases and J gave up 2 bases, with 10 bases separating them. Germline V gene data show CDR1 as SGDLS and CDR2 as YYNGEE. CDR3 coding DNA: TGTGCCAGCAGCGTAGGAGGCGGGGCCACAGATACGCAGTATTTT. Amino acid sequence: CASSVGGGATDTQYF.

The chain joins TRBV6-5 to TRBJ2-7; 8 bases map to TRBD1. V lost 6 bases and J lost 3; bases outside the gene matches: 7. CDR1 MNHEY and CDR2 SVGAGI come from the germline V gene. CDR3 length: 14 residues. The CDR3 region has the DNA TGTGCCAGCAGGGGCCCGGGACAGGACTACGAGCAGTACTTC. This encodes CASRGPGQDYEQYF.

The genes are TRBV12-3 or TRBV12-4 and TRBJ2-1, with D unclear. The CDR3 totals 10 residues. Deletions cut 6 bases from V and 8 bases from J, with 5 bases between. Here the CDR3 DNA reads TGTGCCAGCAGAGGAGATGAGCAGTTCTTC. Translation: CASRGDEQFF.

V gene TRBV6-2 or TRBV6-3 combines with J gene TRBJ2-7; D perhaps matches TRBD1 (6 bases). CDR3 length: 13 amino acids. Germline V gene lookup returns CDR1 MNHEY and CDR2 SVGEGT. Between the trimmed V and J ends, which lost 6 bases and 3 bases, there was a span of 12 bases. The CDR3 DNA is TGTGCCAGCAGCCCTGGACAGTTCTACGAGCAGTACTTC. Protein product: CASSPGQFYEQYF.